This T cell receptor beta chain was profiled in a study of blood T cell repertoires in COVID-19. Overall study: PBMCs, B-cell-depleted T cells, or T cells were the source of the cDNA or gDNA that made up the material.

This CDR3 has 14 residues. V was clipped by 5 bases and J by 7 bases, with 14 bases between them. Germline assignment: CDR1 LNHNV and CDR2 YYDKDF (reference sequence). As processed by the authors: Estimation of nucleated cell counts relied on the amplification of reference gene primers. Clones were read by immunoSEQ multiplex PCR, and TCRdb kept only the in-frame ones, dropping some. The D gene and trimming were derived from the DNA, and the V and J assignments and clone size from that table. The top ten hold approximately 12% of the sample, which has approximately 400,000 clones, approximately 88% seen once.

The sequence was obtained from a woman between 50 and 59 years old with COVID-19, enrolled during active disease. The chain links TRBV15 to TRBJ1-4; weak D call: TRBD1 (6 bases). The sample consisted of peripheral blood. This CDR3 is CATSPGQGGEKLFF. For the CDR3, the DNA is TGTGCCACCAGCCCGGGACAAGGGGGTGAAAAACTGTTTTTT.